This record covers a single TCR beta chain. Its antigen specificity is not known. No quality values exist for individual bases; no much larger clone is one base distant. This specimen comes from a study of blood T cell repertoires in COVID-19 (dated by TCRdb to 2018 to 2021). For the wider study: The collaborator samples originated in the United States, Italy and Spain and spanned the acute and convalescent phases of COVID-19. The prospective study material was composed of cDNA or gDNA derived from T cells, B-cell-depleted T cells, or PBMCs. Deeply sampled blood TCRbeta repertoires from subjects exposed to, actively infected with, or recovered from COVID-19 were included in the dataset. The repertoires were released in a freely available public database intended as a resource for research on the immune response to SARS-CoV-2. Samples were obtained from the ongoing ImmuneRACE study (first 160 participants) and from 1,000 to 1,500 subjects provided by 6 global collaborators. A de-identified subject ID, COVID-19 status, age in years and sex were almost always included in the sample metadata. Where HLA class I and class II types were available, the types were taken from metadata supplied by the sample provider, not from assay-based typing. Overall study results and their limits: Clinical and demographic metadata were provided uncurated, with the amount varying by source and participant.

CDR1 and CDR2, per the germline V gene (reference sequence), are LGHDT and YNNKEL. From the cysteine up to the phenylalanine, the CDR3 has a length of 12 residues. The retained sequence is limited to the CDR3, 36 bases, with the frame set at the first base. The junction shows trimming of 3 bases on V and 12 bases on J, plus 9 bases between the germline ends. TCRbeta CDR3 regions were amplified from genomic DNA by means of the immunoSEQ Assay, a bias-controlled multiplex PCR. Processing in the source paper ran as follows. Within the assay, amplification of reference gene primers was used to estimate how many nucleated cells each sample contained. Sequence reads were collapsed and filtered to measure the absolute abundance of every unique TCRbeta CDR3 rearrangement. For each sample, productive Simpson clonality was calculated by taking the square root of Simpson's diversity index across productive rearrangements. Sourced from immuneACCESS, this table was stored by TCRdb with only in-frame sequences that have V and J called. A share of the clones is absent; for the studies checked, an unresolved V gene accounts for under half, and the remainder has no known explanation. V and J calls and clone size are as listed in that table; D and trimming were resolved from the DNA. The sample table records about 210,000 clones; 70% to 90% of these occur just once. The ten top clones hold about a tenth of the sample.

Participants in the prospective study were enrolled through a virtual design, were aged roughly 18 to 100 years, and lived in about two dozen United States geographic areas. In the prospective study, cohorts were assigned on the basis of participant-reported clinical history obtained from a screening survey and a study questionnaire. ImmuneRACE Cohort 3 recovered participants were defined by two consecutive negative NP/OP PCR tests, healthcare professional clearance, or symptom resolution. In the prospective study, mobile phlebotomists collected whole blood, serum and a nasopharyngeal or oropharyngeal swab from each participant. Participants in the prospective study had the option to provide additional blood draws and questionnaires over a roughly 2-month period. Prospective study blood samples were shipped either frozen or at room temperature before DNA extraction.

The receptor was derived from a man in his forties or fifties who had recovered from COVID-19. Recombination linked TRBV3-1 (or the pseudogene TRBV3-2) to TRBJ1-6, with the D segment identity uncertain. Sequencing was performed on PBMCs or T cells enriched from blood (not recorded which). The CDR3 protein: CASSHHPGPLHF. The nucleotides are TGTGCCAGCAGCCACCATCCAGGACCCCTCCACTTT.